A single sample gave rise to the 24 T cell receptor beta chains below, sequenced in a study of blood T cell repertoires in COVID-19. The assay was immunoSEQ multiplex PCR, and TCRdb's table has in-frame clones only and misses some. The sample holds roughly 51,000 clones, approximately 86% seen once. Sequencing was done on a sample of peripheral blood. These receptors were taken from a woman over 75 with acute or convalescent COVID-19.

The genes are TRBV9 and TRBJ2-5, with D tentatively TRBD2 (6 bases). CDR3 length equals 15 residues. Germline loops: CDR1 SGDLS, CDR2 YYNGEE. V was clipped by 4 bases and J by 2 bases, with 15 bases between them. The chain's CDR3 is CASSSSGLLQETQYF. CDR3 nucleotide sequence: TGTGCCAGCAGCTCTTCGGGACTCCTACAAGAGACCCAGTACTTC.

The rearrangement uses TRBV2 and TRBJ1-6, with TRBD1 identical over 7 bases. The germline V gene encodes CDR1 SNHLY and CDR2 FYNNEI. This CDR3 comprises 15 residues. With V trimmed by 4 bases and J by 7 bases, 7 bases remained unmatched. The CDR3 sequence: CASSGQGPENSPLHF. The CDR3 DNA reads TGTGCCAGCAGTGGACAGGGCCCCGAGAATTCACCCCTCCACTTT.

There are a few counts of this clone. V gene TRBV12-3 or TRBV12-4 combines with J gene TRBJ2-5; D gene ambiguous. Trimming cost V 3 bases and J 4 bases, with 6 bases left between them. The CDR3 length is 12 residues. The CDR3 nucleotides read TGTGCCAGCAGTTTCGGCGGAGAGACCCAGTACTTC. Translation: CASSFGGETQYF.

This chain uses TRBV6-5 with TRBJ1-5, with TRBD1 matching 7 bases. The CDR3 totals 13 residues. The germline V gene encodes CDR1 MNHEY and CDR2 SVGAGI. The junction had 5 bases not matched to a gene; V was cut back by 9 bases and J by 3 bases. DNA for the CDR3: TGTGCCAGTGGGACAGCCCACAATCAGCCCCAGCATTTT. Its translation: CASGTAHNQPQHF.

The genes are TRBV4-1 and TRBJ2-7, with 10 bases aligning to TRBD2. V dropped 3 bases and J dropped 4; count of bases not matched to a gene: 15. In germline, CDR1 is MGHRA, CDR2 YSYEKL. This CDR3 has 18 residues. The CDR3 region is CASSHQRSSGGVSYEQYF. The CDR3 coding sequence is TGCGCCAGCAGCCACCAAAGGTCAAGCGGGGGGGTATCGTACGAGCAGTACTTC.

V is TRBV7-2 and J is TRBJ2-7, with 9 positions matching TRBD1. Per germline, CDR1 SGHTA and CDR2 FQGNSA. This CDR3 region has 14 residues. V lost 3 bases and J lost 3; bases outside the gene matches: 3. CDR3 residues: CASSFGTGRYEQYF. The CDR3 region has the DNA TGTGCCAGCAGCTTCGGGACAGGGCGCTACGAGCAGTACTTC.

The chain uses TRBV10-3 and TRBJ1-5; the D gene is possibly TRBD1 (5 bases). V shed 11 bases and J shed 4 bases, with 12 bases lying between them. The CDR3 spans 12 residues. From germline, CDR1 is ENHRY and CDR2 SYGVKD. The CDR3 coding sequence is TGTGCCGCAGGACACGCTAATCAGCCCCAGCATTTT. This encodes CAAGHANQPQHF.

This chain's CDR3 is CASSRRDWNTGELFF. DNA for the CDR3: TGTGCCAGCAGTCGGAGGGACTGGAACACCGGGGAGCTGTTTTTT. The rearrangement uses TRBV5-6 and TRBJ2-2; D is perhaps TRBD2 (6 bases). V gave up 5 bases and J gave up 1 base, with 12 bases separating them. The CDR3 loop spans 15 amino acids. Per the germline V gene, CDR1 is SGHDT and CDR2 is YYEEEE.

The gene calls are TRBV4-2 and TRBJ2-7, with a weak D call TRBD1 (5 bases). Between the trimmed V and J ends, which lost 0 bases and 3 bases, there was a span of 9 bases. Per the germline V gene, CDR1 is LGHNA and CDR2 is YNFKEQ. The CDR3 contains 14 residues. DNA for the CDR3: TGTGCCAGCAGCCAAGATCAAGGGGTCTACGAGCAGTACTTC. Translation gives CASSQDQGVYEQYF.

The chain couples TRBV18 to TRBJ2-7; 7 nucleotides line up with TRBD1. Unmatched junction bases numbered 2, after V lost 4 bases and J lost 2 bases. The CDR3 has 13 amino acids. In germline, CDR1 is KGHSH, CDR2 LQKENI. The CDR3 region has the DNA TGTGCCAGCTCACGAGGACAGGCCTACGAGCAGTACTTC. It specifies CASSRGQAYEQYF.

The rearrangement joins TRBV4-1 to TRBJ1-2; TRBD1 matches 9 bases. There are 14 residues in the CDR3. The J segment lost 7 bases and the V segment lost 0 bases, leaving 3 bases of the junction unmatched. Per the germline V gene, CDR1 is MGHRA and CDR2 is YSYEKL. The DNA for the CDR3 is TGCGCCAGCAGCCAAGAGGGGACAGGGCTTGGCTACACCTTC. Translating it yields CASSQEGTGLGYTF.

V is TRBV25-1 and J is TRBJ1-6; 8 bases match TRBD1. The CDR3 length is 14 residues. The V gene end was trimmed by 6 bases and the J gene end by 9 bases; junction bases not matched to a gene: 7. CDR1 and CDR2 (germline): MGHDK, SYGVNS. The CDR3 coding sequence is TGTGCCAGCAGCCAGGGGGCGTCGGGTTCACCCCTCCACTTT. This gives the protein CASSQGASGSPLHF. The variable domain in full, completed from reference TRBV25-1 and TRBJ1-6, reads EADIYQTPRYLVIGTGKKITLECSQTMGHDKMYWYQQDPGMELHLIHYSYGVNSTEKGDLSSESTVSRIRTEHFPLTLESARPSHTSQYLCASSQGASGSPLHFGNGTRLTVT.

The rearrangement joins TRBV6-4 to TRBJ1-1; 9 positions match TRBD1. J was trimmed by 4 bases and V by 5 bases; bases with no gene match: 5. CDR3 size: 14 residues. CDR1 is MRHNA and CDR2 is SNTAGT in the germline V gene. The CDR3 DNA follows: TGTGCCAGCAGTTTACAGGGGGCCGGCACTGAAGCTTTCTTT. This sequence encodes CASSLQGAGTEAFF.

The rearrangement joins TRBV7-2 to TRBJ1-5; perhaps TRBD1 as D (6 bases). V was cut by 1 base and J by 0 bases, with 7 bases left in between. Germline V gene sequence: CDR1 SGHTA, CDR2 FQGNSA. CDR3 length: 15 residues. CDR3 sequence: CASSLDRASNQPQHF. CDR3 in DNA: TGTGCCAGCAGCTTAGACAGGGCTAGCAATCAGCCCCAGCATTTT.

The J gene is TRBJ1-2, the V gene TRBV30; TRBD1 might be the D (5 bases). Trimming pared 3 bases from V and 4 bases from J, leaving 12 bases between. The CDR3 runs 13 residues. Germline V lookup: CDR1 GTSNPN, CDR2 SVGIG (reference sequence). The CDR3 DNA is TGTGCCTGGAGCCAGACAGCCTCCTATGGCTACACCTTC. Translation gives CAWSQTASYGYTF.

The chain links TRBV12-5 to TRBJ2-1, with a tentative D call TRBD2 (6 bases). The CDR3 has 13 amino acids. Trimming shortened V by 7 bases and J by 9 bases, and 16 bases separated the two germline ends. CDR1 and CDR2 (germline): LGHNT, FRNRAP. The CDR3 loop is CASEGTLGGEQFF. The CDR3 nucleotides are TGTGCTAGTGAGGGGACCTTGGGGGGTGAGCAGTTCTTC.

J is TRBJ1-2 and V is TRBV2; D is unresolved. The CDR3 has 13 amino acids. CDR1 and CDR2 from the germline V gene are SNHLY and FYNNEI. Trimming pared 7 bases from V and 7 bases from J, leaving 16 bases between. CDR3 DNA: TGTGCCAGCACCCCCCTGACCGCGGGTGGCTACACCTTC. Translated: CASTPLTAGGYTF. The variable domain in full, with the rest retrieved from reference TRBV2 and TRBJ1-2, is EPEVTQTPSHQVTQMGQEVILRCVPISNHLYFYWYRQILGQKVEFLVSFYNNEISEKSEIFDDQFSVERPDGSNFTLKIRSTKLEDSAMYFCASTPLTAGGYTFGSGTRLTVV.

The V gene is TRBV19, the J gene TRBJ1-1; TRBD1 matches 9 bases. Trimming took 5 bases from V and 5 from J; bases not matched to a gene: 3. Germline loops: CDR1 LNHDA, CDR2 SQIVND (reference sequence). The CDR3 has 13 residues. As DNA, the CDR3 is TGTGCCAGTAGTTGGGGACAGGGAACTGAAGCTTTCTTT. Translated: CASSWGQGTEAFF.

The chain carries TRBV5-1 and TRBJ2-5; tentative D call: TRBD2 (5 bases). V lost 2 bases, J lost 5 bases, and 13 bases lay in between. This CDR3 contains 14 residues. The germline CDR1 and CDR2 sequences are SGHRS and YFSETQ. CDR3 loop: CASSFGGSGETQYF. The DNA for the CDR3 is TGCGCCAGCAGCTTCGGTGGGTCGGGGGAGACCCAGTACTTC.

The V and J genes are TRBV7-6 and TRBJ2-2; 7 positions match TRBD1. The germline gives CDR1 SGHVS, CDR2 FNYEAQ. The CDR3 runs 16 residues. The V gene end was trimmed by 1 base and the J gene end by 6 bases; junction bases not matched to a gene: 8. CDR3 DNA sequence: TGTGCCAGCAGCTTAGGACAGGGTGTTAGTGCCGGGGAGCTGTTTTTT. Amino acids: CASSLGQGVSAGELFF.

The chain carries TRBV10-2 and TRBJ1-3, with D unclear. This CDR3 comprises 12 residues. Trimming took off 4 bases at V and 7 bases at J, with 8 bases between the two ends. CDR1 is WSHSY and CDR2 is SAAADI in the germline V gene. The CDR3 DNA reads TGCGCCAGCAGTGTTCCGTCCAACACCATATATTTT. It specifies CASSVPSNTIYF.

This sequence joins TRBV10-3 and TRBJ1-1, with TRBD1 as a possible D gene (5 bases). CDR1 and CDR2 (germline): ENHRY, SYGVKD. The CDR3 is 11 amino acids. Here the CDR3 reads CAAGENTEAFF. CDR3 nucleotide sequence: TGTGCGGCGGGGGAGAACACTGAAGCTTTCTTT.

This clone was detected a few times. In nucleotides, the CDR3 is TGTGCCAGTAGTATAGCCGGTGGTTCCTACGAGCAGTACTTC. Amino acids: CASSIAGGSYEQYF. V usage is TRBV19 and J usage is TRBJ2-7, with D hard to call. Germline-derived CDR1 and CDR2 are LNHDA and SQIVND (reference sequence). This CDR3 contains 14 residues. Trimming cost V 1 base and J 1 base, with 8 bases left between them.

The V gene is TRBV6-5, the J gene TRBJ1-2, with TRBD1 identical over 7 bases. Germline CDR1 and CDR2: MNHEY and SVGAGI. V lost 6 bases and J lost 4; bases outside the gene matches: 11. The CDR3 has 15 amino acids. The CDR3 loop reads CASSASPGQTYGYTF. The CDR3 DNA reads as TGTGCCAGCAGCGCTTCTCCGGGACAGACCTATGGCTACACCTTC.